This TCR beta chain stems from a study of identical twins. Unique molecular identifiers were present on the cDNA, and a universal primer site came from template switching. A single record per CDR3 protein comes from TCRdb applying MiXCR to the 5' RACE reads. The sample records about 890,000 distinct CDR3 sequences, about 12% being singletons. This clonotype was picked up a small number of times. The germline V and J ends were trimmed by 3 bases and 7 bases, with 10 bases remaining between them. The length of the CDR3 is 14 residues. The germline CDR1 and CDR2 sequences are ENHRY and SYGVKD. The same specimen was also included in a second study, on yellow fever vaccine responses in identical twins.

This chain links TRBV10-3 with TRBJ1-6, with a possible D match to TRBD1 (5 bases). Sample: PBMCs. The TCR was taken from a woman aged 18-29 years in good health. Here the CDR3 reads CAISDGAKNSPLHF. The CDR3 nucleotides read TGTGCCATCAGTGATGGGGCTAAAAATTCACCCCTCCACTTT.